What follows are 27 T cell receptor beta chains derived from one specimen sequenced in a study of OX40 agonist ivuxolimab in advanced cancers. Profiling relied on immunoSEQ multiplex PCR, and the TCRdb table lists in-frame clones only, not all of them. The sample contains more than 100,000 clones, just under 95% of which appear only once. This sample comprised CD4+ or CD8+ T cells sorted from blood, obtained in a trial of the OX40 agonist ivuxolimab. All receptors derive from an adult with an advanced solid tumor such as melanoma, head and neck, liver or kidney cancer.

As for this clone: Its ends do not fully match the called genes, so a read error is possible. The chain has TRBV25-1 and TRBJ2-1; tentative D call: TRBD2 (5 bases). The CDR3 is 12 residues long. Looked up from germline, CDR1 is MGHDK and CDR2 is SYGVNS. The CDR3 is CASSEYRGFRVF. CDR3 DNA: TGTGCCAGCAGTGAATATCGGGGTTTTAGGGTCTTC.

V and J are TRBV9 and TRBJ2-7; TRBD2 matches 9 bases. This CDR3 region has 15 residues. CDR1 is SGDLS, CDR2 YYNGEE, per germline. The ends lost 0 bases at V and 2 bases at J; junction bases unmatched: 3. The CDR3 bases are TGTGCCAGCAGCGTAGGAGCGGGGGGTCCCTACGAGCAGTACTTC. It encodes CASSVGAGGPYEQYF.

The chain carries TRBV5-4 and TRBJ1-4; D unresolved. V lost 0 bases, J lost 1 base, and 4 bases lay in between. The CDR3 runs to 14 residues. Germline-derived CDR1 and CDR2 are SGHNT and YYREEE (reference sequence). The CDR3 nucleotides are TGTGCCAGCAGCTTGGTTGGAACTAATGAAAAACTGTTTTTT. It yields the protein CASSLVGTNEKLFF.

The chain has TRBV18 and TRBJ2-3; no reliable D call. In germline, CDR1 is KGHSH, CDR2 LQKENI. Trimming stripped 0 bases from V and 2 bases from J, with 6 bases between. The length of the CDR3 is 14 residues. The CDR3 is CASSPPRNTDTQYF. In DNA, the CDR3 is TGTGCCAGCTCACCACCCAGAAACACAGATACGCAGTATTTT.

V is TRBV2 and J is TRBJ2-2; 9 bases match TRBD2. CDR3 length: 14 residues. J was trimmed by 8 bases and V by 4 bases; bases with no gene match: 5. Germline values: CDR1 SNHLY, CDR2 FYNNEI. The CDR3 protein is CASSVYSGSGELFF. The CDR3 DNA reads TGTGCCAGCAGTGTATATAGCGGGAGTGGGGAGCTGTTTTTT.

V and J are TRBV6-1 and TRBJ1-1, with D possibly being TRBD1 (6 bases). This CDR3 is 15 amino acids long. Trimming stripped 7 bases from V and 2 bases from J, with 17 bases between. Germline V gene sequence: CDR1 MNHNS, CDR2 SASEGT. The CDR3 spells CASTPYEGGNTEAFF. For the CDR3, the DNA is TGTGCCAGCACCCCTTACGAGGGGGGAAACACTGAAGCTTTCTTT.

DNA for the CDR3: TGTGCCTCCGAGGGAAGGGGCACAGATACGCAGTATTTT. This translates into CASEGRGTDTQYF. The V call is TRBV6-1, the J call TRBJ2-3; weak D call: TRBD2 (5 bases). The germline V gene encodes CDR1 MNHNS and CDR2 SASEGT. The CDR3 consists of 13 residues. V was shortened by 11 bases and J by 1 base, with 13 bases between the two germline ends.

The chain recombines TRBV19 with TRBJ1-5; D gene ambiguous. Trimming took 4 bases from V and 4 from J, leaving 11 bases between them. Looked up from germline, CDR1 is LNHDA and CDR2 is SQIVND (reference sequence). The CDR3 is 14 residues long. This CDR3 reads CASSNARPNQPQHF. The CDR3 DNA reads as TGTGCCAGTAGTAACGCCCGCCCAAATCAGCCCCAGCATTTT.

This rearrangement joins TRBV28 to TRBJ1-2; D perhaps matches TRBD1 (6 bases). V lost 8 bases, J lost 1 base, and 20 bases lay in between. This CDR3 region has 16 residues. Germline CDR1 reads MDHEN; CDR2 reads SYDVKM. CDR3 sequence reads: CASRSTIRGGNYGYTF. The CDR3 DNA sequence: TGTGCCAGCCGGAGTACTATAAGAGGGGGTAACTATGGCTACACCTTC.

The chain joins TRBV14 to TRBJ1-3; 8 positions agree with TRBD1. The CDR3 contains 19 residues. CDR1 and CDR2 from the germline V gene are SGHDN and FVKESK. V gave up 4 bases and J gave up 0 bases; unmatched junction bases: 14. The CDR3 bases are TGTGCCAGCAGCCCCCCCGAGGACAGGGTGTTTCACTCTGGAAACACCATATATTTT. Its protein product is CASSPPEDRVFHSGNTIYF.

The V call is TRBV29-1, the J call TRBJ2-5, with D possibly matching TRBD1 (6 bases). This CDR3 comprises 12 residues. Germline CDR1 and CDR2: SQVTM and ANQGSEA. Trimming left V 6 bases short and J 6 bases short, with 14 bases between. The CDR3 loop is CSVGAATKTQYF. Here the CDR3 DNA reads TGCAGCGTGGGGGCGGCCACAAAGACCCAGTACTTC.

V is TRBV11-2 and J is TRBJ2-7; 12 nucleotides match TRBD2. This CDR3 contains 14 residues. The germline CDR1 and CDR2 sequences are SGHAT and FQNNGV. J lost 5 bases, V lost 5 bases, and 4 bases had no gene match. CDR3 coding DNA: TGTGCCAGCAGCCTAGCGGGAGGGCCTGACGAGCAGTACTTC. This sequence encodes CASSLAGGPDEQYF.

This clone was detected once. Written as DNA, the CDR3 is TGTGCCAGCAGTCCCGTCAGGGGGCCTGGAAACACCATATATTTT. This translates into CASSPVRGPGNTIYF. The chain joins TRBV28 to TRBJ1-3; 8 bases agree with TRBD1. The trim removed 5 bases at V and 2 bases at J, leaving 5 bases unmatched. From germline, CDR1 is MDHEN and CDR2 SYDVKM. This CDR3 has 15 amino acids.

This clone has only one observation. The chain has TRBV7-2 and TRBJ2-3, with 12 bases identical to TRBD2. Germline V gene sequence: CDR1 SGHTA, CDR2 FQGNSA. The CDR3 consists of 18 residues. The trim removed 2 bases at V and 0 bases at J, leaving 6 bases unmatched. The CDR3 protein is CASSLSRLAGVSTDTQYF. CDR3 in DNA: TGTGCCAGCAGCTTATCGCGACTAGCGGGAGTTAGCACAGATACGCAGTATTTT.

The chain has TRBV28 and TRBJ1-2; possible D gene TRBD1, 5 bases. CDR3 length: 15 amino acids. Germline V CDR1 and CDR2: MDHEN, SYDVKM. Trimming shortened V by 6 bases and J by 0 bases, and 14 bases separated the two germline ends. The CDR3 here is CASRRGGNTNYGYTF. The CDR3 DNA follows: TGTGCCAGCAGACGGGGGGGTAACACTAACTATGGCTACACCTTC.

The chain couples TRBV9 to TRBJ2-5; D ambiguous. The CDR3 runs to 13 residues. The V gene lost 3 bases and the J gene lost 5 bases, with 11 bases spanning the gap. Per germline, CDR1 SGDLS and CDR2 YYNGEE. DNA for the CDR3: TGTGCCAGCAGCGCACGCCCCGGGGAGACCCAGTACTTC. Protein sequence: CASSARPGETQYF.

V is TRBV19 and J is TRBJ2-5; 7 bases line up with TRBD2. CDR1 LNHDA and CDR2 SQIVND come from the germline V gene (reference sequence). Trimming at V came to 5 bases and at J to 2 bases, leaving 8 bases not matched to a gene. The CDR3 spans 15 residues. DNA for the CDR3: TGTGCCAGTAGTCTTAGGGACGGGGGGCAAGAGACCCAGTACTTC. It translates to CASSLRDGGQETQYF.

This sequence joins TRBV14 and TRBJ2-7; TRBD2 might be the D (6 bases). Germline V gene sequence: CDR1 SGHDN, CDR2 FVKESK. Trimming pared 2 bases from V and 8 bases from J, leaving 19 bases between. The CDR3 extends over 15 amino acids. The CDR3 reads CASSQQSGLVDKQYF. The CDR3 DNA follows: TGTGCCAGCAGCCAACAATCGGGACTGGTGGATAAGCAGTACTTC.

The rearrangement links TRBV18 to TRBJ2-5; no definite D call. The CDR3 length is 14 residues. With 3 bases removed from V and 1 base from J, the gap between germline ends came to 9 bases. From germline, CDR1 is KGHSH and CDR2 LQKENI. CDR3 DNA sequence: TGTGCCAGCTCACCCGACGGGTTCCAAGAGACCCAGTACTTC. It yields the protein CASSPDGFQETQYF.

The CDR3 DNA is TGTGCCAGCAGTGACCAGGGAAGTTCACCCCTCCACTTT. Residues: CASSDQGSSPLHF. The genes are TRBV6-4 and TRBJ1-6, with a possible D match to TRBD1 (5 bases). Trimming took 2 bases from V and 9 from J, leaving 8 bases between them. CDR1 and CDR2 (germline): MRHNA, SNTAGT. This CDR3 is 13 amino acids long.

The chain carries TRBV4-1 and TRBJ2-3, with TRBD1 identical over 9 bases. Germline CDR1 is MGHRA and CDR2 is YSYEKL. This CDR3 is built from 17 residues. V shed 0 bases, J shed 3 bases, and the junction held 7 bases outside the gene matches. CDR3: CASSQDVGQGWTDTQYF. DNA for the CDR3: TGCGCCAGCAGCCAAGATGTCGGACAGGGGTGGACAGATACGCAGTATTTT.

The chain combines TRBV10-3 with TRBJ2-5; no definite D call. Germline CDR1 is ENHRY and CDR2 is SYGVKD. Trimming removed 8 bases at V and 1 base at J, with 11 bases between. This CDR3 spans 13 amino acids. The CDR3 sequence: CAIQDTAQETQYF. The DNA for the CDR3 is TGTGCCATCCAGGATACAGCCCAAGAGACCCAGTACTTC.

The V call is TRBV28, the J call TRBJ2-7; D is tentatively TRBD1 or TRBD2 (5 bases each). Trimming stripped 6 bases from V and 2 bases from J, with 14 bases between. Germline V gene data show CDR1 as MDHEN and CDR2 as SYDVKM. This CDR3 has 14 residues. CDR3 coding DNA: TGTGCCAGCAGCATAAGCCGGGGACCCTACGAGCAGTACTTC. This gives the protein CASSISRGPYEQYF.

The CDR3 DNA sequence: TGTGCCAGCAAGGAGGAGGGCGATGAGCAGTTCTTC. This sequence encodes CASKEEGDEQFF. This chain connects TRBV6-6 to TRBJ2-1, with D maybe TRBD2 (6 bases). V lost 7 bases and J lost 8, with 12 bases in between. The V gene's germline CDR1 is MNHNY and CDR2 SVGAGI (reference sequence). There are 12 residues in the CDR3.

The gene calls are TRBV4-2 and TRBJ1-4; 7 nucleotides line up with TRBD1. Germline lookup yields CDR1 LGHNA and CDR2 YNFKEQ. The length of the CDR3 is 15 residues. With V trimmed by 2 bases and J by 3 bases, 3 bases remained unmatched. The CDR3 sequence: CASSQTGTANEKLFF. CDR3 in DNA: TGTGCCAGCAGCCAAACCGGGACAGCTAATGAAAAACTGTTTTTT.

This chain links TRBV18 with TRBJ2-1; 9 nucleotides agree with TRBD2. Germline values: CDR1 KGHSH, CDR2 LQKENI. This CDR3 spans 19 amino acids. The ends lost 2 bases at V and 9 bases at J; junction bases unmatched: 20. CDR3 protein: CASSPEWTTLAGRGAEQFF. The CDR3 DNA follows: TGTGCCAGCTCACCAGAATGGACTACGCTAGCGGGAAGAGGTGCTGAGCAGTTCTTC.

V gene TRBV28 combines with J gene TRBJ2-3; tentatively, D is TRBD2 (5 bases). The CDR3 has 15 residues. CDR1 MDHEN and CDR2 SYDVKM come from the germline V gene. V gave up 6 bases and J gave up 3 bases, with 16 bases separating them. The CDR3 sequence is CASSQPGRGTDTQYF. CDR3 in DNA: TGTGCCAGCAGCCAGCCGGGAAGAGGTACAGATACGCAGTATTTT.